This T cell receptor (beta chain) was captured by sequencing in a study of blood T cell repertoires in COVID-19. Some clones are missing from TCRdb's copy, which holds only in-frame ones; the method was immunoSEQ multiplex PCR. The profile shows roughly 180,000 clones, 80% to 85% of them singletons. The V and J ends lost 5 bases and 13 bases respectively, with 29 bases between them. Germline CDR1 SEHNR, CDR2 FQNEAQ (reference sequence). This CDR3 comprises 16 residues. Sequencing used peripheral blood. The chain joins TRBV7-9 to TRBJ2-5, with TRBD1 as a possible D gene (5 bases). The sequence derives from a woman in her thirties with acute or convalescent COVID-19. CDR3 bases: TGTGCCAGCAGCATAGGGTCGGTAGGGGCCGACCACCGTCCGTACTTC. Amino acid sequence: CASSIGSVGADHRPYF.